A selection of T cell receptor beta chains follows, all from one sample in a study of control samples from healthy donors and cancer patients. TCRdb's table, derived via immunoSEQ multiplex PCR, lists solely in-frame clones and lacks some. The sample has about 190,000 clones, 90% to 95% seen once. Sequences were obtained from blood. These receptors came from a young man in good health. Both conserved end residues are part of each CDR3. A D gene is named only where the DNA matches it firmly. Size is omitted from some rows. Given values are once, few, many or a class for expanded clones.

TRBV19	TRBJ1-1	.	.	CASSRTNLAEAFF	TGTGCCAGTAGTAGAACTAATTTGGCTGAAGCTTTCTTT
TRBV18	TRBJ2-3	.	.	CASSPPFLAADTQYF	TGTGCCAGCTCACCACCGTTCTTAGCTGCAGATACGCAGTATTTT
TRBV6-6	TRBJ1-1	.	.	CASREGDTEAFF	TGTGCCAGCAGGGAGGGGGACACTGAAGCTTTCTTT
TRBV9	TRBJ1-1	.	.	CASTSGGAEKAFF	TGTGCCAGCACCAGTGGGGGGGCGGAAAAAGCTTTCTTT
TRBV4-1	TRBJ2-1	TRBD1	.	CASSQMGTGSDNEQFF	TGCGCCAGCAGCCAGATGGGGACAGGGAGCGACAATGAGCAGTTCTTC
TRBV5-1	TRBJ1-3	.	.	CASAEPREAFPQRSGNTIYF	TGCGCCAGCGCTGAGCCTAGGGAGGCATTCCCACAACGGTCTGGAAACACCATATATTTT
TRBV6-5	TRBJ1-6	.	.	CASSTGFLSPLHF	TGTGCCAGCAGTACAGGGTTTTTATCACCCCTCCACTTT
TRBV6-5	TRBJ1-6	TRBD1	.	CASSPRTGPDSPLHF	TGTGCCAGCAGTCCTAGGACAGGGCCGGATTCACCCCTCCACTTT
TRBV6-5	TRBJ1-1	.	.	CASEGGGNTEAFF	TGTGCCTCTGAAGGGGGGGGAAACACTGAAGCTTTCTTT
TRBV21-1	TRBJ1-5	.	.	CASNQEPGNNQPQHF	TGTGCCAGCAACCAGGAGCCGGGAAACAATCAGCCCCAGCATTTT
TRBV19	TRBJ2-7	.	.	CASSIDRPYEQYF	TGTGCCAGTAGTATAGATCGCCCCTACGAGCAGTACTTC
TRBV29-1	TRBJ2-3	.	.	CSVEIGEDTQYF	TGCAGCGTTGAAATAGGGGAAGATACGCAGTATTTT
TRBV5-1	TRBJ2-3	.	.	CASSLGGSSSTDTQYF	TGCGCCAGCAGCTTGGGCGGTAGTTCTAGCACAGATACGCAGTATTTT
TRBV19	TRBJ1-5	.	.	CASSPRGERNQPQHF	TGTGCCAGTAGTCCCAGGGGCGAGAGAAATCAGCCCCAGCATTTT
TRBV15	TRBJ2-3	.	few	CATSILVGTDTQYF	TGTGCCACCAGCATTCTAGTGGGCACAGATACGCAGTATTTT
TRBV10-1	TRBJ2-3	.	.	CASSEGARTDTQYF	TGCGCCAGCAGTGAGGGGGCGCGGACAGATACGCAGTATTTT
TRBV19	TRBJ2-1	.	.	CASSIAETRNNEQFF	TGTGCCAGTAGTATAGCAGAGACTAGAAACAATGAGCAGTTCTTC
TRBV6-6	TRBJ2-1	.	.	CATTTISYDNEQFF	TGTGCCACCACGACCATCTCCTATGACAATGAGCAGTTCTTC
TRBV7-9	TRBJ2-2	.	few	CASSLERLTGHDTGELFF	TGTGCCAGCAGCTTAGAAAGATTAACAGGACACGACACCGGGGAGCTGTTTTTT
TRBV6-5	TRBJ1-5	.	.	CASASGGGQPQHF	TGTGCCAGCGCCTCGGGGGGAGGTCAGCCCCAGCATTTT
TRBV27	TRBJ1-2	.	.	CASSFRSGDSYTF	TGTGCCAGCAGTTTTCGGTCCGGGGACAGCTACACCTTC
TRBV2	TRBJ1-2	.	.	CASRSDTNYGYTF	TGTGCCAGCAGAAGCGACACTAACTATGGCTACACCTTC